The next 21 T cell receptor beta chains were all read from a single sample in a study of naive and memory T cell subsets. Both TRBC1 and TRBC2 were covered by a beta constant-region primer of two equimolar oligonucleotides. TCRdb redid the calling of the UMI-ligation and nested PCR reads with MiXCR, one entry per CDR3 protein. The data show 120,000 to 150,000 distinct CDR3 sequences, with more than 15% seen just once and about 0.13% held by the top ten. The source material was naive CD4+ T cells from blood. The receptors originated from a human donor in good health.

This chain uses TRBV7-9 with TRBJ1-1; a possible D gene is TRBD1 (6 bases). The germline V gene has CDR1 SEHNR and CDR2 FQNEAQ (reference sequence). The CDR3 extends over 14 amino acids. The V end was cut by 2 bases, the J end by 3 bases, with 10 bases between. The DNA for the CDR3 is TGTGCCAGCAGCTTACAGGGGACGCACACTGAAGCTTTCTTT. Its translation is CASSLQGTHTEAFF. Together with reference TRBV7-9 and TRBJ1-1, the CDR3 gives the full variable domain: DTGVSQNPRHKITKRGQNVTFRCDPISEHNRLYWYRQTLGQGPEFLTYFQNEAQLEKSRLLSDRFSAERPKGSFSTLEIQRTEQGDSAMYLCASSLQGTHTEAFFGQGTRLTVV.

CDR3 DNA sequence: TGTGCCATCAGTGTGAGGGGGCGCGGAGTTCCAGATACGCAGTATTTT. Protein sequence: CAISVRGRGVPDTQYF. The chain joins TRBV10-3 to TRBJ2-3, with 7 nucleotides matching TRBD1. Per germline, CDR1 ENHRY and CDR2 SYGVKD. V lost 4 bases to trimming and J lost 4 bases; unmatched junction nucleotides: 11. The CDR3 has 16 amino acids.

For this clonotype: Compared with germline, one end of the junction differs, possibly owing to a read error. This chain links TRBV30 with TRBJ1-5; maybe TRBD1 (6 bases). CDR1 and CDR2 (germline): GTSNPN, SVGIG (reference sequence). The CDR3 extends over 13 amino acids. The CDR3 loop reads CAWSVVGGQPQNF. The DNA of the CDR3 is TGTGCCTGGAGTGTAGTGGGGGGGCAGCCCCAGAATTTT. Based on the CDR3 plus reference TRBV30 and TRBJ1-5, the full variable domain is SQTIHQWPATLVQPVGSPLSLECTVEGTSNPNLYWYRQAAGRGLQLLFYSVGIGQISSEVPQNLSASRPQDRQFILSSKKLLLSDSGFYLCAWSVVGGQPQNFGDGTRLSIL.

The chain couples TRBV2 to TRBJ2-3; 10 bases fit TRBD2. The CDR3 runs to 15 residues. Losses at the gene ends were 6 bases for V and 0 bases for J; bases not matched to a gene: 3. Germline CDR1 reads SNHLY; CDR2 reads FYNNEI. Here the CDR3 reads CASRIAGGSTDTQYF. CDR3 nucleotide sequence: TGTGCCAGCAGGATAGCGGGAGGAAGCACAGATACGCAGTATTTT.

This clonotype has just a few counts. This chain joins TRBV29-1 and TRBJ2-5; 7 bases agree with TRBD1. Germline CDR1 is SQVTM and CDR2 is ANQGSEA. The junction had 6 bases not matched to a gene; V was cut back by 3 bases and J by 5 bases. The CDR3 is 13 residues long. The CDR3 DNA sequence: TGCAGCGTTGATTTGACAGGGCTGGAGACCCAGTACTTC. Its protein is CSVDLTGLETQYF.

This rearrangement joins TRBV12-3 or TRBV12-4 to TRBJ1-6; the match to TRBD1 covers 8 bases. This CDR3 has 19 residues. The V segment lost 5 bases and the J segment 6 bases; nucleotides outside the gene matches: 18. The CDR3, as DNA: TGTGCCAGCAGTCCAGGACTCAGACAGGGGAGGTCGGTTAATTCACCCCTCCACTTT. Translating it yields CASSPGLRQGRSVNSPLHF.

The CDR3: CASSLLQGRTGANVLTF. Written as DNA, the CDR3 is TGTGCCAGCAGCTTGTTGCAGGGGAGAACTGGGGCCAACGTCCTGACTTTC. The chain recombines TRBV5-6 with TRBJ2-6; perhaps TRBD1 as D (6 bases). Germline assignment: CDR1 SGHDT and CDR2 YYEEEE. The CDR3 runs 17 residues. Trimming removed 1 base at V and 2 bases at J, with 13 bases between.

This clonotype came up a few times. The chain employs TRBV7-2 and TRBJ2-1; D remains ambiguous. Germline CDR1 is SGHTA and CDR2 is FQGNSA. The CDR3 spans 14 residues. The germline V and J ends were trimmed by 4 bases and 4 bases, with 11 bases remaining between them. CDR3 in amino acids: CASSSASPYNEQFF. The CDR3 nucleotides are TGTGCCAGCAGCTCAGCGAGCCCTTACAATGAGCAGTTCTTC.

This clonotype turned up a few times. The chain employs TRBV12-3 or TRBV12-4 and TRBJ2-7, with a weak D call TRBD2 (6 bases). V was cut by 6 bases and J by 3 bases, with 6 bases left in between. The CDR3 length is 11 residues. The CDR3 DNA follows: TGTGCCAGCAGGGGACTCTACGAGCAGTACTTC. It specifies CASRGLYEQYF.

This sequence joins TRBV29-1 and TRBJ1-2; maybe TRBD1 (6 bases). This CDR3 has 14 residues. The V end lost 5 bases, the J end lost 6 bases, and 19 bases lay between the germline ends. CDR1 and CDR2 (germline): SQVTM, ANQGSEA. This CDR3 is CSVSDGPNRDGYTF. The CDR3 DNA is TGCAGCGTTTCAGACGGACCGAACAGGGATGGCTACACCTTC.

This clonotype has just a few counts. This chain connects TRBV18 to TRBJ1-2; D call uncertain. CDR3 length: 12 residues. The germline CDR1 and CDR2 sequences are KGHSH and LQKENI. V was clipped by 5 bases and J by 8 bases, with 12 bases between them. The DNA for the CDR3 is TGTGCCAGCTCATCTGGGAACGGGGGCTACACCTTC. Translating gives CASSSGNGGYTF.

The rearrangement joins TRBV28 to TRBJ1-5, with 8 bases lining up with TRBD1. The CDR3 loop spans 14 amino acids. Looked up from germline, CDR1 is MDHEN and CDR2 is SYDVKM. Trimming took 4 bases from V and 6 from J; bases not matched to a gene: 5. The CDR3 DNA reads TGTGCCAGCAGTTCCGGACAGGGCACTCAGCCCCAGCATTTT. It translates to CASSSGQGTQPQHF.

In this sample, this clonotype turned up a few times. The V and J genes are TRBV5-1 and TRBJ2-1, with 7 bases identical to TRBD1. CDR3 size: 15 residues. V gave up 4 bases and J gave up 12 bases; unmatched junction bases: 16. Per germline, CDR1 SGHRS and CDR2 YFSETQ. CDR3 coding DNA: TGCGCCAGCAGCCCGAGGGACAGTGGGGACCCCAGGCAGTTCTTC. This codes for CASSPRDSGDPRQFF.

This clonotype has only one observation. The chain links TRBV7-6 to TRBJ2-1; TRBD1 matches 8 bases. CDR1 is SGHVS and CDR2 is FNYEAQ in the germline V gene. The ends lost 3 bases at V and 5 bases at J; junction bases unmatched: 6. The CDR3 is made up of 15 amino acids. The CDR3 nucleotides are TGTGCCAGCAGCTTCGGACCACAGGGGGACAATGAGCAGTTCTTC. It is translated as CASSFGPQGDNEQFF.

This clonotype was seen a handful of times. The chain employs TRBV15 and TRBJ2-2; perhaps TRBD1 as D (6 bases). This CDR3 spans 17 amino acids. Germline CDR1 reads LNHNV; CDR2 reads YYDKDF (reference sequence). V lost 3 bases and J 0 bases, leaving 14 bases between the germline ends. The CDR3, as DNA: TGTGCCACCAGCAGTGGCAGGGGAGACTCGAACACCGGGGAGCTGTTTTTT. This sequence encodes CATSSGRGDSNTGELFF. Using reference TRBV15 and TRBJ2-2 for the parts outside the CDR3, the full variable domain is DAMVIQNPRYQVTQFGKPVTLSCSQTLNHNVMYWYQQKSSQAPKLLFHYYDKDFNNEADTPDNFQSRRPNTSFCFLDIRSPGLGDTAMYLCATSSGRGDSNTGELFFGEGSRLTVL.

This sequence joins TRBV7-9 and TRBJ1-5; possibly TRBD1 for D (5 bases). Germline V gene data show CDR1 as SEHNR and CDR2 as FQNEAQ (reference sequence). The CDR3 has 13 amino acids. The V end lost 5 bases, the J end lost 6 bases, and 11 bases lay between the germline ends. For the CDR3, the DNA is TGTGCCAGCAGCGGAAGGGGAGGTCAGCCCCAGCATTTT. Encoded protein: CASSGRGGQPQHF.

This clonotype has at least ten counts. The chain combines TRBV28 with TRBJ2-3; TRBD1 might be the D (6 bases). The V gene's germline CDR1 is MDHEN and CDR2 SYDVKM. The CDR3 loop spans 14 amino acids. The V end was cut by 4 bases, the J end by 2 bases, with 10 bases between. The chain's CDR3 is CASSSAGATDTQYF. For the CDR3, the DNA is TGTGCCAGCAGTTCGGCAGGGGCCACAGATACGCAGTATTTT.

This chain's CDR3 is CASSLSTGPHQPQHF. DNA for the CDR3: TGTGCCAGCTCACTCTCCACAGGGCCGCATCAGCCCCAGCATTTT. The chain uses TRBV18 and TRBJ1-5, with D possibly matching TRBD1 (6 bases). The CDR3 loop spans 15 amino acids. Trimming removed 4 bases at V and 5 bases at J, with 15 bases between. Germline assignment: CDR1 KGHSH and CDR2 LQKENI. Full variable domain (remainder filled in from reference TRBV18 and TRBJ1-5): NAGVMQNPRHLVRRRGQEARLRCSPMKGHSHVYWYRQLPEEGLKFMVYLQKENIIDESGMPKERFSAEFPKEGPSILRIQQVVRGDSAAYFCASSLSTGPHQPQHFGDGTRLSIL.

The genes are TRBV6-1 and TRBJ1-1; D is unresolved. V shed 1 base and J shed 5 bases, with 14 bases lying between them. Germline V gene lookup returns CDR1 MNHNS and CDR2 SASEGT. CDR3 size: 15 residues. This chain's CDR3 is CASSEDVWEGTEAFF. The CDR3 coding sequence is TGTGCCAGCAGTGAAGATGTCTGGGAGGGTACTGAAGCTTTCTTT.

The rearrangement links TRBV12-3 or TRBV12-4 to TRBJ2-1; 13 nucleotides agree with TRBD2. Trimming removed 4 bases from V and 0 bases from J; junction bases left unmatched: 9. The CDR3 is 19 amino acids. The CDR3 nucleotides read TGTGCCAGCAGTTCCCCGGGACTAGCGGGATTCCTCTCCTACAATGAGCAGTTCTTC. Protein: CASSSPGLAGFLSYNEQFF.

The rearrangement uses TRBV18 and TRBJ2-2; D is possibly TRBD1 (6 bases). Trimming took off 5 bases at V and 7 bases at J, with 17 bases between the two ends. The CDR3 sequence is 15 residues long. Germline CDR1 and CDR2: KGHSH and LQKENI. DNA for the CDR3: TGTGCCAGCTCAACAAATACAGGGTCGGACGGGGAGCTGTTTTTT. This encodes CASSTNTGSDGELFF.